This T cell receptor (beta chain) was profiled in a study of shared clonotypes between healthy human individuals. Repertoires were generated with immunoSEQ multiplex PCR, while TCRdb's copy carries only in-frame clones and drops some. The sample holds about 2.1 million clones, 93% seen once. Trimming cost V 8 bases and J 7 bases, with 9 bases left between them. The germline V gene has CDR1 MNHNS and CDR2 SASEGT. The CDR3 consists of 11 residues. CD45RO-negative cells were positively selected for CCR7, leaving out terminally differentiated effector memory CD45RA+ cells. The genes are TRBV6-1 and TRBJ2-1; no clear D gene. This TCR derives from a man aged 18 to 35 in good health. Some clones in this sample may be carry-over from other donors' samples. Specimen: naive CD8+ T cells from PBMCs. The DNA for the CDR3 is TGTGCCAGCCTCTCGTGGAATGAGCAGTTCTTC. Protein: CASLSWNEQFF.